This TCR beta chain came from a study of blood T cell repertoires in COVID-19. Study at large: From the United States, Italy and Spain came samples of acute and convalescent COVID-19. T cells, B-cell-depleted T cells, or PBMCs supplied cDNA or gDNA.

V was clipped by 5 bases and J by 5 bases, with 10 bases between them. Germline V gene data show CDR1 as KGHSH and CDR2 as LQKENI. The CDR3 covers 13 residues. In the original processing: Reference gene primers were amplified, and this amplification served to estimate nucleated cell counts. Here immunoSEQ multiplex PCR was the method, and the copy in TCRdb shows in-frame clones only, minus some. V and J calls plus clone size are reproduced from that table; the DNA served to infer D and trimming. The sample contains about 150,000 clones, 87% of which appear only once. This clonotype originated in a human donor in a cohort sampled during active COVID-19. Sequenced material: peripheral blood. The V and J genes are TRBV18 and TRBJ1-5; D unresolved. The CDR3 reads CASSIDNYQPQHF. The CDR3 DNA follows: TGTGCCAGCTCAATCGACAATTATCAGCCCCAGCATTTT.